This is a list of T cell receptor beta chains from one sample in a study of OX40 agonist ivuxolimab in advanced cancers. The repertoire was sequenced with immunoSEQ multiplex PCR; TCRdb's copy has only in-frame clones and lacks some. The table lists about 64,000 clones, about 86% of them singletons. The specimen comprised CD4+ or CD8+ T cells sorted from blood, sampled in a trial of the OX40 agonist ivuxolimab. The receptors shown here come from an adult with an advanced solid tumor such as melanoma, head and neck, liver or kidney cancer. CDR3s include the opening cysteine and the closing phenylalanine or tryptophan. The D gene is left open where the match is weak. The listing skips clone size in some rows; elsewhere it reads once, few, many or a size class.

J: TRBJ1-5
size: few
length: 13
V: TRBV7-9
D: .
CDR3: CASSLGENQPQHF
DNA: TGTGCCAGCAGCTTGGGCGAAAATCAGCCCCAGCATTTT

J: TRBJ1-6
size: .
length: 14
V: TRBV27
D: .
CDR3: CASSQNSYNSPLHF
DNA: TGTGCCAGCAGCCAGAACTCCTATAATTCACCCCTCCACTTT

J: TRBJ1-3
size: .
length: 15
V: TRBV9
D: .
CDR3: CASSVGPISGNTIYF
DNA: TGTGCCAGCAGCGTAGGACCTATCTCTGGAAACACCATATATTTT

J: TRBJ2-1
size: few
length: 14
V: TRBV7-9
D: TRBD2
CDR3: CASRSVRERNEQFF
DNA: TGTGCCAGCAGGAGCGTGCGGGAGCGGAATGAGCAGTTCTTC

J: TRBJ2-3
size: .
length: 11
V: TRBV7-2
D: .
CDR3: CASSSTDTQYF
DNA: TGTGCCAGCAGCTCTACAGATACGCAGTATTTT

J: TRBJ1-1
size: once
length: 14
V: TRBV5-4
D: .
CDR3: CASSLAQGGTEAFF
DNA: TGTGCCAGCAGCTTGGCCCAGGGAGGGACTGAAGCTTTCTTT

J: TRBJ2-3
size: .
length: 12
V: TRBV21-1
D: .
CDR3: CASTELPDTQYF
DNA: TGTGCCAGCACCGAACTCCCAGATACGCAGTATTTT

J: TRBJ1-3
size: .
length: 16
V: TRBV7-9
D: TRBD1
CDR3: CASSSYTGASGNTIYF
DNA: TGTGCCAGCAGCTCCTATACAGGGGCCTCTGGAAACACCATATATTTT

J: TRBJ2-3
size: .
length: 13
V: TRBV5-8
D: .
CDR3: CASSSRSSDTQYF
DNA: TGTGCCAGCAGCTCGCGGTCCTCCGATACGCAGTATTTT

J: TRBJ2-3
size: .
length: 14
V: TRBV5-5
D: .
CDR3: CASSLARVGDTQYF
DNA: TGTGCCAGCAGCTTGGCCAGGGTTGGGGATACGCAGTATTTT

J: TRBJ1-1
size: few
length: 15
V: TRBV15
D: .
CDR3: CATSEQRPLNTEAFF
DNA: TGTGCCACCAGCGAACAGCGGCCGCTCAACACTGAAGCTTTCTTT

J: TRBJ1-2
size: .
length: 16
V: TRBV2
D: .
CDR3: CASSAVVALSFYGYTF
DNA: TGTGCCAGCAGTGCTGTAGTTGCGCTCTCCTTCTATGGCTACACCTTC

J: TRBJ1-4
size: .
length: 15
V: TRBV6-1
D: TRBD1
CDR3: CASRKRTGLNEKLFF
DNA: TGTGCCAGCAGAAAAAGGACAGGGCTTAATGAAAAACTGTTTTTT

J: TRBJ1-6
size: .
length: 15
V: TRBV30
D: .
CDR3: CAWSRNRAHNSPLHF
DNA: TGTGCCTGGAGTCGGAACAGGGCCCATAATTCACCCCTCCACTTT

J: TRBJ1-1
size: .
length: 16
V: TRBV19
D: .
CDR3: CASSATSLVLIAEAFF
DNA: TGTGCCAGTAGTGCGACCTCCCTTGTACTGATCGCTGAAGCTTTCTTT

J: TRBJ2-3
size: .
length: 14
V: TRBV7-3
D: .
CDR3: CASSFWGPTDTQYF
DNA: TGTGCCAGCAGCTTTTGGGGTCCCACAGATACGCAGTATTTT

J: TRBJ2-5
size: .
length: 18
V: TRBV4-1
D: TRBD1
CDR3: CASSQESNYRGPEETQYF
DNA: TGCGCCAGCAGCCAAGAATCCAACTACAGGGGGCCCGAAGAGACCCAGTACTTC

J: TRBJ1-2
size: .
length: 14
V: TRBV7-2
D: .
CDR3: CASSYPDRDYGYTF
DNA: TGTGCCAGCAGCTACCCAGACAGAGACTATGGCTACACCTTC

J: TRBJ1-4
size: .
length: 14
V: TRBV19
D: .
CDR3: CASSPRSTNEKLFF
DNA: TGTGCCAGTAGTCCCAGGTCAACTAATGAAAAACTGTTTTTT

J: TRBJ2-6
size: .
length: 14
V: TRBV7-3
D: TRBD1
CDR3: CASSLNRDRGVLTF
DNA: TGTGCCAGCAGCTTAAATAGGGACAGGGGCGTCCTGACTTTC

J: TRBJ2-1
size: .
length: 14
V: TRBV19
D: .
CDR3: CASSGWAPLSEQFF
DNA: TGTGCCAGTAGTGGTTGGGCCCCTCTAAGTGAGCAGTTCTTC

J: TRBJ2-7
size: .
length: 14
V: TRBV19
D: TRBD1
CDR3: CASSPRDSSYEQYF
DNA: TGTGCCAGTAGTCCTCGGGACAGCTCCTACGAGCAGTACTTC

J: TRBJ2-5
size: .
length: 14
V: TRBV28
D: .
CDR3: CASSLGRGGETQYF
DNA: TGTGCCAGCAGTTTGGGAAGGGGCGGAGAGACCCAGTACTTC

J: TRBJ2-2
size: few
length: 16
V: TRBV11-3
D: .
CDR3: CASSLDGGVGTGELFF
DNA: TGTGCCAGCAGCTTAGATGGAGGAGTTGGGACCGGGGAGCTGTTTTTT

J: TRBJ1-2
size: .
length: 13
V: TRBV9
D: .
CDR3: CASSVGSTYGYTF
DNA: TGTGCCAGCAGCGTAGGCAGTACCTATGGCTACACCTTC

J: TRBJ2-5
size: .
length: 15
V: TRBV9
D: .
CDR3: CASSSRGTGRETQYF
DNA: TGTGCCAGCAGCTCTAGGGGCACGGGGCGGGAGACCCAGTACTTC

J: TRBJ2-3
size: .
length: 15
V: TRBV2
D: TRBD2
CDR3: CASSVTSGRIDTQYF
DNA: TGTGCCAGCAGTGTTACTAGCGGGAGGATCGATACGCAGTATTTT

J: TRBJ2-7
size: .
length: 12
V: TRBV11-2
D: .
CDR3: CATGGGLRRKYF
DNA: TGTGCCACCGGAGGGGGACTAAGGCGAAAGTACTTC

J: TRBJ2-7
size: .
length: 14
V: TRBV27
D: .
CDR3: CASSSLTHSYEQYF
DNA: TGTGCCAGCAGTTCGTTGACGCACTCCTACGAGCAGTACTTC

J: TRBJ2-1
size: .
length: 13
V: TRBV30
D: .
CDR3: CAWTRMSYNEQFF
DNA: TGTGCCTGGACCCGAATGTCCTACAATGAGCAGTTCTTC

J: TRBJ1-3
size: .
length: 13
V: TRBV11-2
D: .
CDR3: CASSLLSGNTIYF
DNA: TGTGCCAGCAGCCTACTCTCTGGAAACACCATATATTTT

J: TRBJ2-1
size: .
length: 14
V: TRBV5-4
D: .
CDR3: CASSGRGGGNEQFF
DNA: TGTGCCAGCAGCGGCAGGGGAGGAGGCAATGAGCAGTTCTTC

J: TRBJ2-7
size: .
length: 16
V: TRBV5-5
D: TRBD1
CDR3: CASSWGSDRVRNEQYF
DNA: TGTGCCAGCAGCTGGGGAAGTGACAGGGTTCGGAACGAGCAGTACTTC

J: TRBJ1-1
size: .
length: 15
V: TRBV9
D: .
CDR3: CASSSGRDMNTEAFF
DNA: TGTGCCAGCAGCTCCGGAAGGGACATGAACACTGAAGCTTTCTTT

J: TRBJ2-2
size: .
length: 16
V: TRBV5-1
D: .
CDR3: CASSSSGSGATGELFF
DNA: TGCGCCAGCAGCTCCAGCGGCTCCGGGGCCACCGGGGAGCTGTTTTTT

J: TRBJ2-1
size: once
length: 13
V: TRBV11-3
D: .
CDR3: CASSLAGSNEQFF
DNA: TGTGCCAGCAGCTTAGCCGGTTCCAATGAGCAGTTCTTC

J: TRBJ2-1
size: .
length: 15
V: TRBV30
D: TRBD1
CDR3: CACSKPGQGYNEQFF
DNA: TGTGCCTGTTCGAAGCCGGGACAGGGCTACAATGAGCAGTTCTTC

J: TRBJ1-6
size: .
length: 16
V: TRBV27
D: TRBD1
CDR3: CASSLLGQGPNSPLHF
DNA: TGTGCCAGCAGTTTATTAGGACAGGGCCCCAATTCACCCCTCCACTTT

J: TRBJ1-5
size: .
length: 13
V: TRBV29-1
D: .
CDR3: CSVGAGLNQPQHF
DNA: TGCAGCGTTGGAGCGGGGCTCAATCAGCCCCAGCATTTT

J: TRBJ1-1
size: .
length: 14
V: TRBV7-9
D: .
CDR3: CASSLEAPNTEAFF
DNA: TGTGCCAGCAGCTTAGAAGCGCCGAACACTGAAGCTTTCTTT

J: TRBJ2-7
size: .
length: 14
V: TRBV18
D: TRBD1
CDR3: CASSRTGIIHEQYF
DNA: TGTGCCAGCTCCCGGACAGGGATCATCCACGAGCAGTACTTC

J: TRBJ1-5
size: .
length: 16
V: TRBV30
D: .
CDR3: CAWSVWRGTGNQPQHF
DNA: TGTGCCTGGAGTGTGTGGAGAGGGACGGGCAATCAGCCCCAGCATTTT

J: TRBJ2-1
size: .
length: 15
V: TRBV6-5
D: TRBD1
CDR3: CASNLDRVRYNEQFF
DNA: TGTGCCAGCAACCTGGACAGGGTCCGCTACAATGAGCAGTTCTTC

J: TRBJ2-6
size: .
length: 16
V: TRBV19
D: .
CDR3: CATNRGQTSGANVLTF
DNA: TGTGCCACCAACCGGGGACAAACCTCTGGGGCCAACGTCCTGACTTTC

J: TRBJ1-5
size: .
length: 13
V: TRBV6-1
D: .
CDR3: CASSEGVNQPQHF
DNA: TGTGCCAGCAGTGAAGGGGTGAATCAGCCCCAGCATTTT

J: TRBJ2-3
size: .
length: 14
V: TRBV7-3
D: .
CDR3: CASSLRTSTDTQYF
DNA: TGTGCCAGCAGCCTAAGGACTAGCACAGATACGCAGTATTTT

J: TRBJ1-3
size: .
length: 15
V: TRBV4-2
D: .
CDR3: CASSQESAFGNTIYF
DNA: TGTGCCAGCAGCCAAGAGAGCGCGTTTGGAAACACCATATATTTT

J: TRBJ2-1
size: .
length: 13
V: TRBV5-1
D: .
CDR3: CASSLFAENEQFF
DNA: TGCGCCAGCAGCTTGTTTGCGGAAAATGAGCAGTTCTTC

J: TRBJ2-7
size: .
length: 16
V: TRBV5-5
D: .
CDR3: CASSLGPEAAVYEQYF
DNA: TGTGCCAGCAGCTTGGGTCCTGAAGCAGCGGTGTACGAGCAGTACTTC

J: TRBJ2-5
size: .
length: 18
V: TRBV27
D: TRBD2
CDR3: CASSLRGGPLGGQETQYF
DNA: TGTGCCAGCAGTTTACGTGGAGGGCCCCTGGGGGGGCAAGAGACCCAGTACTTC

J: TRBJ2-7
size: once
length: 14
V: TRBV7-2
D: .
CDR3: CASSLDRASYEQYF
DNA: TGTGCCAGCAGCTTGGACAGAGCCTCCTACGAGCAGTACTTC

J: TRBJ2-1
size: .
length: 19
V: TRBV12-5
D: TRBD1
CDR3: CASGLVLLGGTGNDNEQFF
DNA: TGTGCTAGTGGTTTGGTACTGTTGGGTGGGACAGGGAATGACAATGAGCAGTTCTTC

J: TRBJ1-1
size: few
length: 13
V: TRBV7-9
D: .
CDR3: CASSDTGFGEAFF
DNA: TGTGCCAGCAGCGATACAGGGTTCGGTGAAGCTTTCTTT

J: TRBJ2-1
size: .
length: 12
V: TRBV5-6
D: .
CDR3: CASSLLRHEQFF
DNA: TGTGCCAGCAGCTTGTTGAGGCATGAGCAGTTCTTC

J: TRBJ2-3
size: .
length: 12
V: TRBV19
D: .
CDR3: CASSIGPDTQYF
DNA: TGTGCCAGTAGTATAGGTCCCGATACGCAGTATTTT

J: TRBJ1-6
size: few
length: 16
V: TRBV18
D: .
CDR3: CASSPLSPLDNSPLHF
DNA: TGTGCCAGCTCACCGCTATCCCCCTTGGATAATTCACCCCTCCACTTT

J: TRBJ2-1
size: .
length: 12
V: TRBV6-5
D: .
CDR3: CASSYIGDEQFF
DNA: TGTGCCAGCAGTTACATTGGGGATGAGCAGTTCTTC

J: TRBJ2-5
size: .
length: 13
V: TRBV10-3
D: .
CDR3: CAISGAGQETQYF
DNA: TGTGCCATCAGCGGCGCGGGACAAGAGACCCAGTACTTC

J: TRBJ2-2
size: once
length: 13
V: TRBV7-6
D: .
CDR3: CASSFVGSGELFF
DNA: TGTGCCAGCAGCTTTGTAGGGAGCGGGGAGCTGTTTTTT

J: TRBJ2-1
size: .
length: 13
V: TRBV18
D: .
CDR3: CASSPPLPVPGFF
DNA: TGTGCCAGCTCACCACCTCTGCCGGTCCCGGGGTTCTTC